The T cell receptor beta chain described here comes from a study of T cell repertoires in cytomegalovirus infection. Trimming cost V 4 bases and J 1 base, with 4 bases left between them. The length of the CDR3 is 12 residues. The germline CDR1 and CDR2 sequences are SGHTA and FQGNSA. MiXCR, applied by TCRdb to the reads, yields one record per CDR3 protein. The sample carries just over 450,000 distinct CDR3 sequences, approximately 40% recorded once. Note on this clonotype: The antigen is not known.

The receptor was isolated from a human donor in good health (CMV status not recorded). Some clones in this sample may be carry-over from other donors' samples. The source was cultured PBMCs, collected from culture after CMV antigen stimulation. The chain combines TRBV7-2 with TRBJ1-2, with D unclear. The CDR3 reads CASSSLNYGYTF. CDR3 nucleotide sequence: TGTGCCAGCAGCTCCCTTAACTATGGCTACACCTTC.